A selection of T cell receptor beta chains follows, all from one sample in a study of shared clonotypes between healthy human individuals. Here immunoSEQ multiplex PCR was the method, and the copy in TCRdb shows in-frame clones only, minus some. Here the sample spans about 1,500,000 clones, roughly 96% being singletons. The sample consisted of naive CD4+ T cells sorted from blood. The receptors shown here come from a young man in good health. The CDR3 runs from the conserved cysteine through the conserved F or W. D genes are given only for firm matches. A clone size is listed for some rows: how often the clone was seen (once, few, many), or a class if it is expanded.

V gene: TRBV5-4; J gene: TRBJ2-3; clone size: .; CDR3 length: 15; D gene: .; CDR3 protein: CASSLDRGRTDTQYF; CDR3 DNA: TGTGCCAGCAGCTTGGACCGGGGACGCACAGATACGCAGTATTTT
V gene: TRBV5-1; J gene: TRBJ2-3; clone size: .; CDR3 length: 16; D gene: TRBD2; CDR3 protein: CASSMGLAESTDTQYF; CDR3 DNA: TGCGCCAGCAGCATGGGACTAGCGGAGAGCACAGATACGCAGTATTTT
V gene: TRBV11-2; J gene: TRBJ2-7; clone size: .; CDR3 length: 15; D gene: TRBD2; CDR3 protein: CASSALLAGGVEQYF; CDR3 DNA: TGTGCCAGCAGCGCGCTACTAGCGGGAGGTGTCGAGCAGTACTTC
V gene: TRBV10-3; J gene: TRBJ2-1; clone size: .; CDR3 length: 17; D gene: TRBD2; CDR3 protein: CAISGAREGLNYNEQFF; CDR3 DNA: TGTGCCATCAGTGGTGCTCGGGAGGGCCTTAACTACAATGAGCAGTTCTTC
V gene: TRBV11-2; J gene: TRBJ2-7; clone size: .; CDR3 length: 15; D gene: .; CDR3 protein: CASSPDPVRAYEQYF; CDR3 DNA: TGTGCCAGCAGCCCAGACCCGGTTAGAGCCTACGAGCAGTACTTC
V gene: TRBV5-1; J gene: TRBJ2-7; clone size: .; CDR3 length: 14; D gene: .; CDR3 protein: CASSHGGTDYEQYF; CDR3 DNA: TGCGCCAGCTCCCACGGGGGTACAGACTACGAGCAGTACTTC
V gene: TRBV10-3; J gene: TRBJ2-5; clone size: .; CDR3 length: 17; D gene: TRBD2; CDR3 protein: CAISVWGGLAVQETQYF; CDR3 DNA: TGTGCCATCAGTGTTTGGGGGGGACTAGCGGTACAAGAGACCCAGTACTTC
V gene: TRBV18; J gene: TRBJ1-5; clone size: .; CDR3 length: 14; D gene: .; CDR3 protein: CASSQSPSNQPQHF; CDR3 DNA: TGTGCCAGCTCACAGTCCCCTAGCAATCAGCCCCAGCATTTT
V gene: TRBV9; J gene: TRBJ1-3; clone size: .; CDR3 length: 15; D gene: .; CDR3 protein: CASSIDSSSGNTIYF; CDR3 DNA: TGTGCCAGCAGCATCGACAGTAGCTCTGGAAACACCATATATTTT
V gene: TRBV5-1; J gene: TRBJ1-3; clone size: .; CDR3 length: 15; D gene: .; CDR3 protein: CASSSDGRSGNTIYF; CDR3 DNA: TGCGCCAGCAGCTCGGACGGCCGCTCTGGAAACACCATATATTTT
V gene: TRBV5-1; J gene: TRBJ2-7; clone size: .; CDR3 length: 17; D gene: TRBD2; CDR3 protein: CASSLGLAGVNPYEQYF; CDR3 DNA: TGCGCCAGCAGCCTCGGACTAGCGGGAGTCAATCCCTACGAGCAGTACTTC
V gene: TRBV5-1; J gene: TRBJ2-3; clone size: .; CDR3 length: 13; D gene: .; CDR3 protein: CASSLGFPDTQYF; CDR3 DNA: TGCGCCAGCAGTTTGGGGTTCCCAGATACGCAGTATTTT
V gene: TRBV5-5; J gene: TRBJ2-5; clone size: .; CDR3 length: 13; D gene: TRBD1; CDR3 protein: CASSLNRGQTQYF; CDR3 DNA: TGTGCCAGCAGCTTGAACAGGGGCCAGACCCAGTACTTC
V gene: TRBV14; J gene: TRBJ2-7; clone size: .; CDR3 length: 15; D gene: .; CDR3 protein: CASSQDPAGPYEQYF; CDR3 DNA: TGTGCCAGCAGCCAAGATCCCGCAGGGCCCTACGAGCAGTACTTC
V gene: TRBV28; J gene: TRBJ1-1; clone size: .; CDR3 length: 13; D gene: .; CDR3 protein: CASSLGMRRTAFF; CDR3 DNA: TGTGCCAGCAGTTTGGGCATGAGACGGACAGCTTTCTTT
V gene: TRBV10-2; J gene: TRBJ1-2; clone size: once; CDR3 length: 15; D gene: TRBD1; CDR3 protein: CASSESGRQGPPRTF; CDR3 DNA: TGCGCCAGCAGTGAGTCGGGGCGACAGGGACCTCCTAGGACCTTC
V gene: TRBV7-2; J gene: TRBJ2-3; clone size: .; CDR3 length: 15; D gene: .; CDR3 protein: CASSPAGTDFYTQYF; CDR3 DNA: TGTGCCAGCAGCCCAGCCGGGACCGACTTCTATACGCAGTATTTT
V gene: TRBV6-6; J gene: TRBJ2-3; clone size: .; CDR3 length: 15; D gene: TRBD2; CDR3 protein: CASSYSGLAADTQYF; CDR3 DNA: TGTGCCAGCAGTTACTCCGGACTAGCGGCAGATACGCAGTATTTT
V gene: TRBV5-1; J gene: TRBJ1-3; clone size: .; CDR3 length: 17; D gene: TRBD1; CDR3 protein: CASNPGQGATLGNTIYF; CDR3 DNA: TGCGCCAGTAACCCTGGACAGGGGGCGACCCTGGGAAACACCATATATTTT
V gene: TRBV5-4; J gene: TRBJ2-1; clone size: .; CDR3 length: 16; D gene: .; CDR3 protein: CASSLGGIVPYNEQFF; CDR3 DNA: TGTGCCAGCAGCTTGGGAGGGATAGTCCCCTACAATGAGCAGTTCTTC
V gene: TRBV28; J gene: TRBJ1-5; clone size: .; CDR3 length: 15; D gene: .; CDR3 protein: CASSFRRVLGQPQHF; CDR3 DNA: TGTGCCAGCAGTTTCCGCAGGGTCCTAGGTCAGCCCCAGCATTTT
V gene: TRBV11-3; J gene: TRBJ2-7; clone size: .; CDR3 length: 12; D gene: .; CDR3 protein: CASSTLGGEQYF; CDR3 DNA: TGTGCCAGCAGCACCCTGGGTGGCGAGCAGTACTTC
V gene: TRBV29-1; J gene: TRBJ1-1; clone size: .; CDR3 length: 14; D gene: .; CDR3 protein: CSVTGPRGDTEAFF; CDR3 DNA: TGCAGCGTCACCGGGCCCCGGGGGGACACTGAAGCTTTCTTT
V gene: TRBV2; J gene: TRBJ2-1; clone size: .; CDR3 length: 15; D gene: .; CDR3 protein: CASRDPGSSYNEQFF; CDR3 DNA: TGTGCCAGCAGAGACCCAGGAAGCTCCTACAATGAGCAGTTCTTC
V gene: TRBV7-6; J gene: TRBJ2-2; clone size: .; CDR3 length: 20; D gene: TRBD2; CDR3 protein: CASSLVLGTSGRANTGELFF; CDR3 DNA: TGTGCCAGCAGCTTAGTCCTCGGGACTAGCGGGAGGGCAAACACCGGGGAGCTGTTTTTT
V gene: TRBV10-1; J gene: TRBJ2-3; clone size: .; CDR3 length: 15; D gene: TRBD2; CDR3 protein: CASSPLAGFTDTQYF; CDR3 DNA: TGCGCCAGCAGTCCACTAGCGGGATTCACGGATACGCAGTATTTT
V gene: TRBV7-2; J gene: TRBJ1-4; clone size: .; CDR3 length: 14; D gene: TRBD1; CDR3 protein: CASSFLDRPEKLFF; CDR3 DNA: TGTGCCAGCAGCTTTTTGGACAGGCCGGAAAAACTGTTTTTT
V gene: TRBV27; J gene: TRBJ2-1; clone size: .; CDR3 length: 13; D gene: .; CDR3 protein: CASSFRGRIEQFF; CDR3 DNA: TGTGCCAGCAGTTTCCGGGGGCGCATTGAGCAGTTCTTC
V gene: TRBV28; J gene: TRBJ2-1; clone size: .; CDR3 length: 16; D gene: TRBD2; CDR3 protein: CASSPSGRVSYNEQFF; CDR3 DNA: TGTGCCAGCAGTCCAAGCGGGAGGGTGAGCTACAATGAGCAGTTCTTC